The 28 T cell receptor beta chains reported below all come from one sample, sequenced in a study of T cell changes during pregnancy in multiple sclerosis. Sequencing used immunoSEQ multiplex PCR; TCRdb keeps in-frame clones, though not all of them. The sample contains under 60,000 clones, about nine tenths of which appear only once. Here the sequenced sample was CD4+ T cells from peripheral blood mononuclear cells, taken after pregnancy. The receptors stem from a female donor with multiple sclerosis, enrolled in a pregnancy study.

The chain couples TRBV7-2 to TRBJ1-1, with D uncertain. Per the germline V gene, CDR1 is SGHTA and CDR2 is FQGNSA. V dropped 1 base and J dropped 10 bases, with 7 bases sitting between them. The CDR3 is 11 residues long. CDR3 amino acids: CASSLESGAFF. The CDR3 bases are TGTGCCAGCAGCTTAGAGTCGGGAGCTTTCTTT. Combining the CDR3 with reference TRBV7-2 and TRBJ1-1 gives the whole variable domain GAGVSQSPSNKVTEKGKDVELRCDPISGHTALYWYRQSLGQGLEFLIYFQGNSAPDKSGLPSDRFSAERTGGSVSTLTIQRTQQEDSAVYLCASSLESGAFFGQGTRLTVV.

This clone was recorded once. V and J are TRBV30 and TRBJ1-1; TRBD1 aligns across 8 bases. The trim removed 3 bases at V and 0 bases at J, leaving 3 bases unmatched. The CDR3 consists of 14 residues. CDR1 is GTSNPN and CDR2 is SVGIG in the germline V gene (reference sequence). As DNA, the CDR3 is TGTGCCTGGAGGGAGACAGGGGTGAACACTGAAGCTTTCTTT. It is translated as CAWRETGVNTEAFF.

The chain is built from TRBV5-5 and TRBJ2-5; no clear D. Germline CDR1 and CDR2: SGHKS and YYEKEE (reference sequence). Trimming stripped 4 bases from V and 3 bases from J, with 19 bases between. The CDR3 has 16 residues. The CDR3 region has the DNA TGTGCCAGCAGCCGTAGCCCAACCACTCAGAAAGAGACCCAGTACTTC. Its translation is CASSRSPTTQKETQYF.

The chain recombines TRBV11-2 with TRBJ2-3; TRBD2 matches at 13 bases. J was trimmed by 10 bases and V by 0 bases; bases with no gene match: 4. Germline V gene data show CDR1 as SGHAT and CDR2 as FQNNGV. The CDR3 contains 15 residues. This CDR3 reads CASSLETSGRASQYF. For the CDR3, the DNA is TGTGCCAGCAGCTTAGAAACTAGCGGGAGGGCCTCGCAGTATTTT.

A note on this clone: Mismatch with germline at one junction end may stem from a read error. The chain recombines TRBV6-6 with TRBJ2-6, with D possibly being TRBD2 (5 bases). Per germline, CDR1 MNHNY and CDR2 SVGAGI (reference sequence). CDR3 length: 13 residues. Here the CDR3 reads CASTLAGANVLTF. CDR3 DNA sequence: TGTGCCAGCACTCTAGCTGGAGCCAACGTCCTGACTTTC.

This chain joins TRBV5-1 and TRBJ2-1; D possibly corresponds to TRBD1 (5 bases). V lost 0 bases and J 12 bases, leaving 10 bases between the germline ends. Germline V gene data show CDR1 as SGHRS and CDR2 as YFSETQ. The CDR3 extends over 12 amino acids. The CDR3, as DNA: TGCGCCAGCAGCTTGGATCAGGGAAGGCAGTTCTTC. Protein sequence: CASSLDQGRQFF.

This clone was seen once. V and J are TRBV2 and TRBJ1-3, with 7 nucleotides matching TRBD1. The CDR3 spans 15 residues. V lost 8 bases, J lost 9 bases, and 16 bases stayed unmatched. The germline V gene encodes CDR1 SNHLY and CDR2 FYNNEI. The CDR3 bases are TGTGCCAGCGCTCGAGACTCAGGGGGTAGAGGCACCATATATTTT. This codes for CASARDSGGRGTIYF. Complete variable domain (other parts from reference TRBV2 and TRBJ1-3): EPEVTQTPSHQVTQMGQEVILRCVPISNHLYFYWYRQILGQKVEFLVSFYNNEISEKSEIFDDQFSVERPDGSNFTLKIRSTKLEDSAMYFCASARDSGGRGTIYFGEGSWLTVV.

In DNA, the CDR3 is TGTGCCAGCAGCGCGACTAGCGGGCAAGGAAATGAGCAGTTCTTC. It specifies CASSATSGQGNEQFF. J is TRBJ2-1 and V is TRBV21-1; the table assigns TRBD2, which was not confirmed against the DNA. TRBV21-1 is labeled a pseudogene. CDR3 length: 15 residues.

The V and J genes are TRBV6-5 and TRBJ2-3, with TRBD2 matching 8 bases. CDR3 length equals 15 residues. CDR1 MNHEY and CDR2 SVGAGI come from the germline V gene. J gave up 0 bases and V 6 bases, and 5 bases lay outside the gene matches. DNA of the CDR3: TGTGCCAGCAGACGGGAGGGGGTAAGCACAGATACGCAGTATTTT. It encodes CASRREGVSTDTQYF.

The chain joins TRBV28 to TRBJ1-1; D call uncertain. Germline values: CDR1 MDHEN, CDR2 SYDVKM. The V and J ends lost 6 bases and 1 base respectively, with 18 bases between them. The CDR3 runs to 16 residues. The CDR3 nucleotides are TGTGCCAGCAGCCCGGGATCCTACACCCCGAACACTGAAGCTTTCTTT. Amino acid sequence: CASSPGSYTPNTEAFF.

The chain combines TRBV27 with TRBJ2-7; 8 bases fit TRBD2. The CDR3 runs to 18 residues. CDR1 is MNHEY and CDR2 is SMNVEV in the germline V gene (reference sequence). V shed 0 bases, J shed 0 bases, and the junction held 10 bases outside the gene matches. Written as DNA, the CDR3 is TGTGCCAGCAGTTTATCCGCGGCAGCGGGAGTAAACTCCTACGAGCAGTACTTC. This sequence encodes CASSLSAAAGVNSYEQYF.

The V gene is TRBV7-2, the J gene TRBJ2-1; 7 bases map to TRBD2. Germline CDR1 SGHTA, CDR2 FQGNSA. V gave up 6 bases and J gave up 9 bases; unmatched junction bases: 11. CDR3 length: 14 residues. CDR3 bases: TGTGCCAGCAGGCGCGGAGGCGGGAGTGGTGAGCAGTTCTTC. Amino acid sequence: CASRRGGGSGEQFF.

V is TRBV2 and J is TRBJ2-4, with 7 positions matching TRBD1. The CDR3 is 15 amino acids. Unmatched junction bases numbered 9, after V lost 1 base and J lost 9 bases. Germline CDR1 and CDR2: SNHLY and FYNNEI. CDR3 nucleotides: TGTGCCAGCAGTGAAGTTAAGGACAGGTCGGGCATTCAGTACTTC. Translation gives CASSEVKDRSGIQYF.

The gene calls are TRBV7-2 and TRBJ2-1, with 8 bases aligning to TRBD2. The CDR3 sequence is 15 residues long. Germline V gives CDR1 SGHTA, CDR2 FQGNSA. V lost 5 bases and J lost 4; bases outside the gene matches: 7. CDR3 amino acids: CASSKGTSGYNEQFF. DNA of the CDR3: TGTGCCAGCAGCAAAGGAACTAGCGGTTACAATGAGCAGTTCTTC. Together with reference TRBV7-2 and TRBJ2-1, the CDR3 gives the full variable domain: GAGVSQSPSNKVTEKGKDVELRCDPISGHTALYWYRQSLGQGLEFLIYFQGNSAPDKSGLPSDRFSAERTGGSVSTLTIQRTQQEDSAVYLCASSKGTSGYNEQFFGPGTRLTVL.

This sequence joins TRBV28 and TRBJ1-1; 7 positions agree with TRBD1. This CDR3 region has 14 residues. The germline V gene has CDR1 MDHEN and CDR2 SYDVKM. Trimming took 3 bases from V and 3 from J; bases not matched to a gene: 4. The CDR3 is CASSFTDRDTEAFF. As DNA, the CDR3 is TGTGCCAGCAGTTTCACTGACAGGGACACTGAAGCTTTCTTT.

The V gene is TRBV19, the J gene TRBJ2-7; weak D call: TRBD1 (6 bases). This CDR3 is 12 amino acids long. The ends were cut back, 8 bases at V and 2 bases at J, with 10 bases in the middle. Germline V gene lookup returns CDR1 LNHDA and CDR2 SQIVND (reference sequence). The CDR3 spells CASLGDTYEQYF. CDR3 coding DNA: TGTGCCAGTCTCGGGGACACCTACGAGCAGTACTTC.

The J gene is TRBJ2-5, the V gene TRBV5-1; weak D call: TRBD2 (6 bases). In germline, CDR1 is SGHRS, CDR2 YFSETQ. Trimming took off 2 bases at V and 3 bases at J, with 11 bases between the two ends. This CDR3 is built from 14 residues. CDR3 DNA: TGCGCCAGCAGCTTCACTAGCCAGAAAGAGACCCAGTACTTC. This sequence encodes CASSFTSQKETQYF.

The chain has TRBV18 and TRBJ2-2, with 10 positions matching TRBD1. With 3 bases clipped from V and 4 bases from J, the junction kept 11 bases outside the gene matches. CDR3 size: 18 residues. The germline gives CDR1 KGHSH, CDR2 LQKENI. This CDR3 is CASSPWDRGYSGTGELFF. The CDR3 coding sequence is TGTGCCAGCTCACCTTGGGACAGGGGCTATTCGGGCACCGGGGAGCTGTTTTTT.

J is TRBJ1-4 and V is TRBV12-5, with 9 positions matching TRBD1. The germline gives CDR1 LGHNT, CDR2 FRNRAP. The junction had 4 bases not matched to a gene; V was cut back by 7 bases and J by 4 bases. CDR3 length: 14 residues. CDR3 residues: CASAMDRGNEKLFF. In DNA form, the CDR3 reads TGTGCTAGTGCCATGGACAGGGGTAATGAAAAACTGTTTTTT.

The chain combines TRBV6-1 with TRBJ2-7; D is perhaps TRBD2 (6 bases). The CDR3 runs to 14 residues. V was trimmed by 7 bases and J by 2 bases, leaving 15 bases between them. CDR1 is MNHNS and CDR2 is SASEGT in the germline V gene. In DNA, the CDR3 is TGTGCCAGCAACCTTGGCGGGACCACCTACGAGCAGTACTTC. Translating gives CASNLGGTTYEQYF.

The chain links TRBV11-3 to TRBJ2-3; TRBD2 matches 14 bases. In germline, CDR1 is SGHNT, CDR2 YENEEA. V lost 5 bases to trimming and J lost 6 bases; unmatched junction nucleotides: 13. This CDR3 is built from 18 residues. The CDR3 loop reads CASSKGTSGSWSVDTQYF. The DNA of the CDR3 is TGTGCCAGCAGCAAAGGGACTAGCGGGAGTTGGAGCGTTGATACGCAGTATTTT.

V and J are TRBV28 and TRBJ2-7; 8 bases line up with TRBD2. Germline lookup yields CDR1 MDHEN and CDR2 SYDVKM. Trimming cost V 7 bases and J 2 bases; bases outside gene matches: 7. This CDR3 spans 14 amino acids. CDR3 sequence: CASTLVGRAYEQYF. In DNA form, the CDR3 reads TGTGCCAGCACCTTGGTCGGGAGGGCCTACGAGCAGTACTTC.

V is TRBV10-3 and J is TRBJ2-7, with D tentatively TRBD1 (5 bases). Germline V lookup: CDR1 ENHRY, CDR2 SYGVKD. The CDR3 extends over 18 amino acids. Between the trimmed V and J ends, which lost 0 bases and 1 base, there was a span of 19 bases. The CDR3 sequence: CAISESFFMGPQSYEQYF. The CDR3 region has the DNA TGTGCCATCAGTGAGTCTTTTTTTATGGGGCCCCAATCCTACGAGCAGTACTTC.

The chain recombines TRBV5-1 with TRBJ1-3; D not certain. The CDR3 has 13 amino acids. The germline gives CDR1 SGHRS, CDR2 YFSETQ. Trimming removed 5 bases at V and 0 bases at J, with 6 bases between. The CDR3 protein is CASRVGSGNTIYF. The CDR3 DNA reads TGCGCCAGCAGGGTCGGCTCTGGAAACACCATATATTTT.

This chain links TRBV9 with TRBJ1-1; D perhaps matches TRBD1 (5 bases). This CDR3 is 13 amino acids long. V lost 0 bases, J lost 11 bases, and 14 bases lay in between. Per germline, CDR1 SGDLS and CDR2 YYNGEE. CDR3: CASSVEVGTAAFF. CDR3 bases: TGTGCCAGCAGCGTAGAGGTGGGGACTGCGGCTTTCTTT. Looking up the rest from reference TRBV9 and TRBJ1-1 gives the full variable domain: DSGVTQTPKHLITATGQRVTLRCSPRSGDLSVYWYQQSLDQGLQFLIQYYNGEERAKGNILERFSAQQFPDLHSELNLSSLELGDSALYFCASSVEVGTAAFFGQGTRLTVV.

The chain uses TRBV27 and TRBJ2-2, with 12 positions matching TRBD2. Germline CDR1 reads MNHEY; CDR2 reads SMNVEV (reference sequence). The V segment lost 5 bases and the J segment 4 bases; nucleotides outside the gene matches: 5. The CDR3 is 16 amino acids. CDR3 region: CASSRASGRATGELFF. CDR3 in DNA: TGTGCCAGCAGTCGGGCTAGCGGGAGGGCCACCGGGGAGCTGTTTTTT.

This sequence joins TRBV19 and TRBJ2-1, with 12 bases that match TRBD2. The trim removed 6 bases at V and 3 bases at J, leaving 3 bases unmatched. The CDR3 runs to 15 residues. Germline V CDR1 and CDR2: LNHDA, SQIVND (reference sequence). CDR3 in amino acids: CASRPGLAGYNEQFF. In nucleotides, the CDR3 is TGTGCCAGTAGGCCGGGACTAGCGGGCTACAATGAGCAGTTCTTC.

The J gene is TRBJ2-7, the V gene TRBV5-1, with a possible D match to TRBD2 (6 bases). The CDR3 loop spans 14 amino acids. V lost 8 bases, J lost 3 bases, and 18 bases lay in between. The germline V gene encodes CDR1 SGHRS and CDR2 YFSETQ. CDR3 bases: TGCGCCAGAGGCCCGGGCGGGGAATACTACGAGCAGTACTTC. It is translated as CARGPGGEYYEQYF. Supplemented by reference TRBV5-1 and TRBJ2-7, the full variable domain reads KAGVTQTPRYLIKTRGQQVTLSCSPISGHRSVSWYQQTPGQGLQFLFEYFSETQRNKGNFPGRFSGRQFSNSRSEMNVSTLELGDSALYLCARGPGGEYYEQYFGPGTRLTVT.